This entry lists 18 T cell receptor beta chains sequenced from one sample in a study of shared clonotypes between healthy human individuals. Libraries were prepared by immunoSEQ multiplex PCR; TCRdb keeps only in-frame clonotypes and omits some of them. The profile shows around 480,000 clones, about 75% of them singletons. The specimen sequenced was PBMCs. The receptors derive from a woman aged 40 to 50 in good health. Some clones in this sample may be carry-over from other donors' samples.

The chain couples TRBV11-2 to TRBJ2-5; 8 nucleotides match TRBD2. The CDR3 runs 16 residues. Germline V lookup: CDR1 SGHAT, CDR2 FQNNGV. Trimming cost V 5 bases and J 1 base; bases outside gene matches: 9. DNA of the CDR3: TGTGCCAGCAGCCAAGTTGGCGGGAGGCCCCAAGAGACCCAGTACTTC. Its protein is CASSQVGGRPQETQYF.

This clone turned up a few times. The CDR3 DNA reads as TGTGCCAGCAGCTACCTCGGAGGGTGGTCTGATGGCTACACCTTC. Its translation is CASSYLGGWSDGYTF. The chain carries TRBV28 and TRBJ1-2, with no clear D. Germline V lookup: CDR1 MDHEN, CDR2 SYDVKM. V was trimmed by 6 bases and J by 6 bases, leaving 20 bases between them. There are 15 residues in the CDR3.

This sequence joins TRBV28 and TRBJ2-1, with a weak D call TRBD1 (6 bases). Germline V CDR1 and CDR2: MDHEN, SYDVKM. The CDR3 sequence is 16 residues long. The V end was cut by 5 bases, the J end by 4 bases, with 18 bases between. CDR3 in amino acids: CASSDLGRGKYNEQFF. CDR3 sequence (DNA): TGTGCCAGCAGTGACCTCGGCAGGGGAAAGTACAATGAGCAGTTCTTC. Combining the CDR3 with reference TRBV28 and TRBJ2-1 gives the whole variable domain DVKVTQSSRYLVKRTGEKVFLECVQDMDHENMFWYRQDPGLGLRLIYFSYDVKMKEKGDIPEGYSVSREKKERFSLILESASTNQTSMYLCASSDLGRGKYNEQFFGPGTRLTVL.

V and J are TRBV5-1 and TRBJ2-3; D ambiguous. Germline loops: CDR1 SGHRS, CDR2 YFSETQ. The CDR3 consists of 16 residues. V lost 1 base and J 1 base, leaving 13 bases between the germline ends. This CDR3 is CASSLPRQAGTDTQYF. CDR3 coding DNA: TGCGCCAGCAGCTTGCCTCGTCAGGCGGGCACAGATACGCAGTATTTT.

This clone showed up just a few times. The chain joins TRBV11-2 to TRBJ2-3; 10 nucleotides agree with TRBD1. Germline V lookup: CDR1 SGHAT, CDR2 FQNNGV. V shed 5 bases and J 3 bases; nucleotides not matched to a gene: 8. The CDR3 contains 16 residues. The CDR3 protein is CASSARQGQGTDTQYF. Written as DNA, the CDR3 is TGTGCCAGCAGCGCAAGACAGGGACAGGGGACAGATACGCAGTATTTT.

The V gene is TRBV25-1, the J gene TRBJ2-1; no firm D call. Per germline, CDR1 MGHDK and CDR2 SYGVNS. The CDR3 is made up of 14 amino acids. V was pared by 2 bases and J by 2 bases, with 7 bases between. The CDR3 reads CASSEPSTYNEQFF. In nucleotides, the CDR3 is TGTGCCAGCAGTGAACCCTCGACCTACAATGAGCAGTTCTTC.

J is TRBJ1-4 and V is TRBV4-3; no firm D call. From germline, CDR1 is LGHNA and CDR2 YSLEER. The CDR3 is 15 amino acids. V lost 0 bases, J lost 8 bases, and 13 bases lay in between. The CDR3 DNA follows: TGCGCCAGCAGCCAAGACGTCAACCCCCCGGAAAAACTGTTTTTT. Protein sequence: CASSQDVNPPEKLFF.

The chain couples TRBV5-1 to TRBJ1-2; TRBD1 agrees at 7 bases. Unmatched junction bases numbered 10, after V lost 3 bases and J lost 8 bases. Germline V gene data show CDR1 as SGHRS and CDR2 as YFSETQ. The CDR3 sequence is 14 residues long. Here the CDR3 reads CASSWATGEDGYTF. CDR3 in DNA: TGCGCCAGCAGCTGGGCTACAGGGGAGGACGGCTACACCTTC.

This CDR3 is CASSQTIQETQYF. CDR3 DNA sequence: TGTGCCAGCAGCCAAACGATTCAAGAGACCCAGTACTTC. The chain uses TRBV7-3 and TRBJ2-5; D unclear. The CDR3 contains 13 residues. V lost 5 bases and J lost 2, with 9 bases in between. Per the germline V gene, CDR1 is SGHTA and CDR2 is FQGTGA.

This sequence joins TRBV4-1 and TRBJ2-1; 11 positions match TRBD1. The CDR3 is 17 residues long. Per the germline V gene, CDR1 is MGHRA and CDR2 is YSYEKL. V lost 4 bases to trimming and J lost 7 bases; unmatched junction nucleotides: 12. The CDR3 region is CASSLIAGTGGRNEQFF. The CDR3 DNA reads TGCGCCAGCAGCCTAATCGCCGGGACAGGGGGTCGGAATGAGCAGTTCTTC.

The V call is TRBV7-3, the J call TRBJ2-1; 9 nucleotides line up with TRBD2. J lost 2 bases, V lost 4 bases, and 3 bases had no gene match. Germline V lookup: CDR1 SGHTA, CDR2 FQGTGA. This CDR3 is built from 15 residues. The CDR3: CASSSRGGAYNEQFF. CDR3 in DNA: TGTGCCAGCAGCTCGCGGGGGGGAGCCTACAATGAGCAGTTCTTC.

V gene TRBV28 combines with J gene TRBJ2-5, with unresolved D. The CDR3 contains 13 residues. Trimming removed 7 bases from V and 2 bases from J, with 11 bases in between. CDR1 and CDR2 from the germline V gene are MDHEN and SYDVKM. This CDR3 reads CASTYGEQETQYF. CDR3 coding DNA: TGTGCCAGCACCTATGGGGAACAAGAGACCCAGTACTTC.

On this clone: A far larger clone is a single base away, which makes a read error likely. The sample contains more than one DNA sequence encoding this CDR3. This chain's CDR3 is CASSQLVGYEQYF. The CDR3 DNA is TGCGCCAGCAGCCAACTAGTGGGGTACGAGCAGTACTTT. V and J are TRBV4-1 and TRBJ2-7; no definite D call. CDR1 and CDR2 (germline): MGHRA, YSYEKL. The CDR3 totals 13 residues.

This chain uses TRBV27 with TRBJ2-7; D may correspond to TRBD1 or TRBD2 (6 bases each). V shed 0 bases and J shed 4 bases, with 16 bases lying between them. The CDR3 is made up of 16 amino acids. The germline CDR1 and CDR2 sequences are MNHEY and SMNVEV (reference sequence). The CDR3 DNA sequence: TGTGCCAGCAGTTTATCGGGAGCCGGGGGCTTTTACGAGCAGTACTTC. Amino acid sequence: CASSLSGAGGFYEQYF.

This chain uses TRBV5-5 with TRBJ2-7; D is ambiguous. Trimming cost V 2 bases and J 0 bases, with 12 bases left between them. CDR3 length: 15 residues. In germline, CDR1 is SGHKS, CDR2 YYEKEE (reference sequence). DNA for the CDR3: TGTGCCAGCAGCTTCTCCCCGCTGGGCTCCTACGAGCAGTACTTC. Translated, it gives CASSFSPLGSYEQYF.

Remarks on this clone: The same CDR3 can be traced to other DNA sequences in this sample. J is TRBJ2-1 and V is TRBV11-1, with 9 bases identical to TRBD1. The germline V gene encodes CDR1 SGHAT and CDR2 FQDESV (reference sequence). The CDR3 is 15 amino acids. V lost 1 base and J lost 2; bases outside the gene matches: 0. Here the CDR3 reads CASSLGQGAYNEQFF. In DNA form, the CDR3 reads TGTGCCAGCAGCTTAGGACAGGGGGCCTACAATGAGCAGTTCTTC.

This clone was recorded once. CDR3 sequence (DNA): TGTGCCAGCAGCGCGGGAACAGATACGCAGTATTTT. Protein sequence: CASSAGTDTQYF. The chain employs TRBV9 and TRBJ2-3; possible D gene TRBD2, 5 bases. V gave up 3 bases and J gave up 3 bases, with 5 bases separating them. Germline CDR1 is SGDLS and CDR2 is YYNGEE. The CDR3 runs 12 residues.

V is TRBV2 and J is TRBJ2-1; weak D call: TRBD1 (7 bases). Germline V CDR1 and CDR2: SNHLY, FYNNEI. V lost 7 bases to trimming and J lost 10 bases, with 26 bases between them. The CDR3 is 16 residues long. DNA for the CDR3: TGTGCCAGCACCGGGAGAGGGGGCGCCCAAGTTTTAGAGCAGTTCTTC. Encoded protein: CASTGRGGAQVLEQFF.